This T cell receptor (beta chain) was observed in a study of lung T cells in sarcoidosis with Löfgren's syndrome. In this sample, this clonotype turned up a few times. MiXCR, run by TCRdb on the reads, gives a single entry per CDR3 protein. Of fewer than 3,000 distinct CDR3 sequences in the sample, 25% to 30% are singletons; the top ten hold 10% to 15%. The receptor was derived from a human donor with sarcoidosis (Löfgren's syndrome or another form), or a control subject (not recorded which). Sequencing was carried out using CD4+ T cells from bronchoalveolar lavage.

For the CDR3, the DNA is TGTGCCAGTAGTCCGGGACAGGGTTGGACTGAAGCTTTCTTT. Its translation: CASSPGQGWTEAFF. The chain links TRBV19 to TRBJ1-1, with 9 positions matching TRBD1. The CDR3 is 14 residues long. Trimming took 5 bases from V and 5 from J; bases not matched to a gene: 6. The V gene's germline CDR1 is LNHDA and CDR2 SQIVND (reference sequence).